The sequence of this TCR beta chain was determined in a study of T cell responses to AZD1222 COVID-19 vaccine (dated by TCRdb to 2020 to 2022). For context, the study as a whole: AZD1222 recipients given second doses at about 4 weeks or at about 12 weeks were pooled, since spike-specific TCR depth and breadth were not found to differ between the two schedules. A total of just over 230 trial participants underwent TCR sequencing, of whom roughly 210 had received two doses of AZD1222 and about 26 had received two doses of the MenACWY control vaccine. Trial participants were enrolled by age into subgroups of 18-55, 56-69 and 70-plus years, and about 150, 27 and 61 TCR-sequenced participants, respectively, were included in these subgroups.

Paper-wide results and their limitations: The 56-69-year group was small, and its depth increase did not reach significance, likely because of low power. Spike-specific TCR breadth and depth rose significantly after two AZD1222 doses compared with day 0 and with MenACWY recipients. Vaccine-associated CD4 TCRs spanned the whole spike protein, with dominant responses in regions 160-218 and 743-854. No day 14 peak-response samples were available, so repertoires were characterized only after the peak T cell response. Conclusions about previously exposed vaccinees are limited because only a handful of AZD1222 recipients were SARS-CoV-2 seropositive at baseline. Participants were mostly white British, with more females than males. The authors suggested clonal diversity may have been underestimated. Reportedly, almost half of the unique spike-specific TCRs recognized epitopes lying outside the regions that are mutated in the B.1.351 and B.1.1.7 variants.

As to this clone: Its antigen is currently not known. Base qualities are not recorded, but no much larger clone differs from it by a single base.

The CDR3 regions of human TCRbeta chains were subjected to immunosequencing. Regarding the original processing steps: TCRs in the repertoires were matched against a reference library of SARS-CoV-2-specific TCRs that had been generated with the MIRA antigen-specificity platform. Breadth meant the fraction of unique TCRs that were SARS-CoV-2-associated, whereas depth meant the fraction of total T cells that were SARS-CoV-2-associated. Using the MIRA data, each spike-specific TCR was assigned both to the spike region to which the TCR was reactive and to a CD4 or CD8 class. Log10-transformed breadth and depth values were compared by one-way ANOVA with Sidak's multiple comparisons tests. TCRdb took this table from immuneACCESS and kept in-frame rearrangements with V and J called. Such tables lack part of the clones; where checked against another copy, unresolved V genes explain under half of the gap, and the rest is unexplained. V and J calls and clone size are given by that table; D and trimming were obtained from the DNA. In all, the sample holds tens of thousands of clones, and roughly 94% of those were seen once. 5% to 6.5% of the sample lies in the top ten.

The meaning of the sample's time point label: baseline before first vaccination. The vaccinee samples were drawn from two UK trials, COV001 and COV002, one of which was a single-blind randomized controlled phase 2/3 trial testing AZD1222 (ChAdOx1 nCoV-19) in healthy adults. For TCRbeta chain sequencing, PBMC samples from trial participants were taken at day 0 and at day 28 after the second dose. This TCR was recovered from an adult in good health. Sequenced material: peripheral blood, taken on day 0 of AZD1222 vaccination.

DNA sequence: TGTGCCAGCAGCTTAGCGGGGACGACCGGAGGAGAGACCCAGTACTTC. It specifies CASSLAGTTGGETQYF. Recombination linked TRBV7-2 to TRBJ2-5; the D assignment is uncertain and may be TRBD1 or TRBD2, with 5 bases supporting each. From the cysteine up to the phenylalanine, the CDR3 has a length of 16 residues. The read is trimmed to its CDR3 DNA, 48 bases read in frame from base 1. V lost 0 bases and J lost 4 bases; the stretch between them is 15 bases long. In the germline V gene, CDR1 corresponds to SGHTA and CDR2 to FQGNSA.